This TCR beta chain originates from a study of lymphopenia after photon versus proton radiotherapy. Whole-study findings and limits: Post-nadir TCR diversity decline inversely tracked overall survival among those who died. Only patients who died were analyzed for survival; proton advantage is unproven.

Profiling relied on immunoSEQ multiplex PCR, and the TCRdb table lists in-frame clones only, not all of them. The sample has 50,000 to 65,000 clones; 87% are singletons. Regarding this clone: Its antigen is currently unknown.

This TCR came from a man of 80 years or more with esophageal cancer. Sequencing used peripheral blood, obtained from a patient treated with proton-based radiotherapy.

The CDR3 protein is CASSLDGGEKLFF. The DNA of the CDR3 is TGTGCCAGCAGCTTGGACGGAGGGGAAAAACTGTTTTTT. V gene TRBV5-4 combines with J gene TRBJ1-4; no clear D. The germline V gene encodes CDR1 SGHNT and CDR2 YYREEE (reference sequence). Trimming cost V 0 bases and J 8 bases, with 8 bases left between them. The CDR3 has 13 amino acids.